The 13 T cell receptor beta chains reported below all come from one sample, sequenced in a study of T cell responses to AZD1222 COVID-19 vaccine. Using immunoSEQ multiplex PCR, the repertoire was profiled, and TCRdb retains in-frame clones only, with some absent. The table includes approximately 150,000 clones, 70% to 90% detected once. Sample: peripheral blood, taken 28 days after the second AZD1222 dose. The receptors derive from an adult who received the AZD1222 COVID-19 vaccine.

The CDR3 DNA is TGTGCCAGCAGCCCGGACGACTACAATGAGCAGTTCTTC. Translated, it gives CASSPDDYNEQFF. This chain joins TRBV3-1 (or the pseudogene TRBV3-2) and TRBJ2-1; no reliable D call. The germline V gene encodes CDR1 LGHDT and CDR2 YNNKEL (reference sequence). This CDR3 comprises 13 residues. Trimming removed 4 bases at V and 3 bases at J, with 7 bases between.

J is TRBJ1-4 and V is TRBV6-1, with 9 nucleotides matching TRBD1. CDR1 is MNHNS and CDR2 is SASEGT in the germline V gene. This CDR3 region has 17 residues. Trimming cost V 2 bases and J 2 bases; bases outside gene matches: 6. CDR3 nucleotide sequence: TGTGCCAGCAGTGAATGGGGACAGGGTGGGACTAATGAAAAACTGTTTTTT. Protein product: CASSEWGQGGTNEKLFF.

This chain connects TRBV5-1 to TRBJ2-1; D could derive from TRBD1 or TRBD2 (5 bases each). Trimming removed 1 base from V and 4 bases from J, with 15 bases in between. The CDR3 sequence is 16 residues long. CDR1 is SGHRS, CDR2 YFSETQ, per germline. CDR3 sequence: CASSLSVPWGYNEQFF. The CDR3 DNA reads TGCGCCAGCAGCTTGAGTGTTCCGTGGGGGTACAATGAGCAGTTCTTC.

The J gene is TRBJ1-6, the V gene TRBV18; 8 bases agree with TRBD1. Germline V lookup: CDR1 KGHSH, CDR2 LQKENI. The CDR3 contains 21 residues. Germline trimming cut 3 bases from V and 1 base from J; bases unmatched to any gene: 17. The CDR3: CASSPIDRGSVAVSYNSPLHF. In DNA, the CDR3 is TGTGCCAGCTCACCTATTGACAGGGGATCAGTGGCAGTATCCTATAATTCACCCCTCCACTTT.

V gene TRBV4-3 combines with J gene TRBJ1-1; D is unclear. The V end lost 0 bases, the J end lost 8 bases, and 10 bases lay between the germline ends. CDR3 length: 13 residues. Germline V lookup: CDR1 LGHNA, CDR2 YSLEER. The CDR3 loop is CASSQEGVREAFF. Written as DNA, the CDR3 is TGCGCCAGCAGCCAAGAAGGAGTCAGGGAAGCTTTCTTT.

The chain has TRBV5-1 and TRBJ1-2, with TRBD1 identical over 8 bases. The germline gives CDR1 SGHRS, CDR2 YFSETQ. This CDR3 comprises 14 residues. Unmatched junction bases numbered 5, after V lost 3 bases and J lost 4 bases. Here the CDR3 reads CASSWGTGSYGYTF. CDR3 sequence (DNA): TGCGCCAGCAGCTGGGGGACAGGTTCCTATGGCTACACCTTC.

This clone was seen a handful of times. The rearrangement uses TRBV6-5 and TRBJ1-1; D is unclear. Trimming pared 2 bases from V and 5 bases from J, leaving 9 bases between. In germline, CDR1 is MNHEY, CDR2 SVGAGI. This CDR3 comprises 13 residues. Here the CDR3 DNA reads TGTGCCAGCAGTTACAGCGCGAGAACTGAAGCTTTCTTT. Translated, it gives CASSYSARTEAFF.

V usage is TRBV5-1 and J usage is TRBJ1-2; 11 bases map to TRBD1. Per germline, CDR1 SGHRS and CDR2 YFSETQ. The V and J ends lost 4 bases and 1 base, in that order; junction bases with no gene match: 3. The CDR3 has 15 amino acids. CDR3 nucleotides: TGCGCCAGCAGCCCCGGGACAGGGGGTAACTATGGCTACACCTTC. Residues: CASSPGTGGNYGYTF.

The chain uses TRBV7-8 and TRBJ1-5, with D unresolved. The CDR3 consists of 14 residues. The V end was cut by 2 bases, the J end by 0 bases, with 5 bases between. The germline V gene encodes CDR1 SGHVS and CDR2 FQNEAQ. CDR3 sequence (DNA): TGTGCCAGCAGCTTACGTGTTAGCAATCAGCCCCAGCATTTT. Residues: CASSLRVSNQPQHF.

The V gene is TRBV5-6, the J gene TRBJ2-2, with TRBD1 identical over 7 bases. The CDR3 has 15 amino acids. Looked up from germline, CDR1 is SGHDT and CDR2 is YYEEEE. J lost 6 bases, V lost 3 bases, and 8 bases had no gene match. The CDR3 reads CASSYVRGPAGELFF. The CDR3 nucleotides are TGTGCCAGCAGCTACGTGAGGGGGCCGGCCGGGGAGCTGTTTTTT.

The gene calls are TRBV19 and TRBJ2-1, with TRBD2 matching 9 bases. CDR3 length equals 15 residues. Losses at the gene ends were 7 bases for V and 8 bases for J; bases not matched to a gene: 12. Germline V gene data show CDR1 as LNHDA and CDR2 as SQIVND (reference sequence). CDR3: CASTLSAGGMYEQFF. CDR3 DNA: TGTGCCAGTACCTTATCTGCGGGGGGGATGTATGAGCAGTTCTTC.

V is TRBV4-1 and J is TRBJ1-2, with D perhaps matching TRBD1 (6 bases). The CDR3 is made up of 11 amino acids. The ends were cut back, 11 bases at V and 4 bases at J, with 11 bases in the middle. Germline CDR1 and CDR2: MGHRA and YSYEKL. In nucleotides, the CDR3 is TGCGCCGCGGGGACAACCTATGGCTACACCTTC. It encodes CAAGTTYGYTF.

The CDR3 loop is CASSEGFDRVKETQYF. The DNA of the CDR3 is TGTGCCAGCAGTGAGGGATTTGACAGGGTTAAAGAGACCCAGTACTTC. This chain joins TRBV6-1 and TRBJ2-5; 7 bases line up with TRBD1. The CDR3 runs to 16 residues. The germline V gene has CDR1 MNHNS and CDR2 SASEGT. The junction had 10 bases not matched to a gene; V was cut back by 3 bases and J by 3 bases.